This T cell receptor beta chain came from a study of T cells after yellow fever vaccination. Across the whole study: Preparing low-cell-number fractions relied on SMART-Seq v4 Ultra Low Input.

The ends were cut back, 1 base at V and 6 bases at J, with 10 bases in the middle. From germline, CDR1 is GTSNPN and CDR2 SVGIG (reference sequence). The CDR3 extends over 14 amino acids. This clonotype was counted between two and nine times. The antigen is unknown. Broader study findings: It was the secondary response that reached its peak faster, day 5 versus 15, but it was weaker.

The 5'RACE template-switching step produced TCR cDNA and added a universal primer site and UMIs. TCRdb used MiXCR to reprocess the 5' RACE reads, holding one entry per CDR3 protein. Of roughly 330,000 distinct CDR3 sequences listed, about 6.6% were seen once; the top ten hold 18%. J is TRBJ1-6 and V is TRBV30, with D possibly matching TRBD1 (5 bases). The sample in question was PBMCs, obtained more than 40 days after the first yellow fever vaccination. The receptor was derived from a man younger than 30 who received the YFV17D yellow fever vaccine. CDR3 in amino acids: CAWSAGHINSPLHF. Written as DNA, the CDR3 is TGTGCCTGGAGTGCAGGACATATTAATTCACCCCTCCACTTT.